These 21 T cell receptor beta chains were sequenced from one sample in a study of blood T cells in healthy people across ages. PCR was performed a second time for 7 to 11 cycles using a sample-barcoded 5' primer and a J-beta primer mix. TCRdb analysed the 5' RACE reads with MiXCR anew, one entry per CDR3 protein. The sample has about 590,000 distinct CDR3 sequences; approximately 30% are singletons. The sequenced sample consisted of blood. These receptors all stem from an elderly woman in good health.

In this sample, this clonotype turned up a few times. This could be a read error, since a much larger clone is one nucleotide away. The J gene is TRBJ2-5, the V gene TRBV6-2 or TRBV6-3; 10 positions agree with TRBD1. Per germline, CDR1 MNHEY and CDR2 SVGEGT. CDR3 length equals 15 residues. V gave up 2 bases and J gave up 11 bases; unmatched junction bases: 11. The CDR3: CASSYGTGVDNEQYF. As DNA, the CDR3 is TGTGCCAGCAGTTACGGGACAGGGGTTGACAATGAGCAGTACTTC.

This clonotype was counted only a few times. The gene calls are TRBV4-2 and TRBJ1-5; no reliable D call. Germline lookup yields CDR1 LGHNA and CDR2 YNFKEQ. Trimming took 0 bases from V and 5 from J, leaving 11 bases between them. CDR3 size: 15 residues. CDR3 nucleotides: TGTGCCAGCAGCCAAGATCTGGAGGCTTATCAGCCCCAGCATTTT. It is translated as CASSQDLEAYQPQHF.

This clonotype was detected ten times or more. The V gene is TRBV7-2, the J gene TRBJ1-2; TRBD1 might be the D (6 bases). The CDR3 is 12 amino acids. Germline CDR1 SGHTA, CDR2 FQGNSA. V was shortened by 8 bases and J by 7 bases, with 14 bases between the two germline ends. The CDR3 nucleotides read TGTGCCAGCGGCCAGGGGAAGGCTGGCTACACCTTC. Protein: CASGQGKAGYTF. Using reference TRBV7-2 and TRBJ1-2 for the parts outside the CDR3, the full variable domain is GAGVSQSPSNKVTEKGKDVELRCDPISGHTALYWYRQSLGQGLEFLIYFQGNSAPDKSGLPSDRFSAERTGGSVSTLTIQRTQQEDSAVYLCASGQGKAGYTFGSGTRLTVV.

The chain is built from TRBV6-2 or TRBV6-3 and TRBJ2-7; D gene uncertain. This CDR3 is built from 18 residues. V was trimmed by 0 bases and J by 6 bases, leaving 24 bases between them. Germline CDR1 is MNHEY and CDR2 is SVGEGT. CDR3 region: CASSYSRESAGGRVEQYF. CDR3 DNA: TGTGCCAGCAGTTACTCGAGAGAATCAGCTGGCGGTCGGGTCGAGCAGTACTTC.

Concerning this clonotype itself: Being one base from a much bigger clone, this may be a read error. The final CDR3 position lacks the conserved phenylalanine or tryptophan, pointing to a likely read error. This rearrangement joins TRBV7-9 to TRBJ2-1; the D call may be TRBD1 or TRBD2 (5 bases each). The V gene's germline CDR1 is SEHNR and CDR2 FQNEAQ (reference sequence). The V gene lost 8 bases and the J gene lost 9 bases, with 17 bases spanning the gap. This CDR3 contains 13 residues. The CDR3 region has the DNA TGTGCCAGCGAGGGCCCGGGGCAGGGTGAGCAGTTCTCC. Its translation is CASEGPGQGEQFS.

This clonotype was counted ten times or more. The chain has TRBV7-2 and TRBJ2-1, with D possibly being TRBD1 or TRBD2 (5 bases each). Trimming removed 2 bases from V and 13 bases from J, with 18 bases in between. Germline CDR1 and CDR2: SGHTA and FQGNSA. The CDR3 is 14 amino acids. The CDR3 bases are TGTGCCAGCAGCTTACTTCTCACCACAGGAGGTCAGTTCTTC. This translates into CASSLLLTTGGQFF.

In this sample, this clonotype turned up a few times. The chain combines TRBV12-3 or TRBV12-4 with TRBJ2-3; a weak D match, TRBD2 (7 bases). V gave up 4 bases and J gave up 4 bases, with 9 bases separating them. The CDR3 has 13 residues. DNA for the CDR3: TGTGCCAGCAGTTGGGGGGGCCCAGATACGCAGTATTTT. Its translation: CASSWGGPDTQYF.

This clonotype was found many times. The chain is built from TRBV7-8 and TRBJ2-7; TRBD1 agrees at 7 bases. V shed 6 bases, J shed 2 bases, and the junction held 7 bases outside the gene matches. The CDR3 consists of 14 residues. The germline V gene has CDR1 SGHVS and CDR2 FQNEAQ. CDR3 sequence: CASRPGTVPYEQYF. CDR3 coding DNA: TGTGCCAGCAGACCCGGGACAGTCCCCTACGAGCAGTACTTC.

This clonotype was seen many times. CDR3 nucleotides: TGTGCCAGCAGCTCCCCAGACAGGGGCGGCCGCCCCTACACAGATACGCAGTATTTT. Protein product: CASSSPDRGGRPYTDTQYF. This chain connects TRBV7-2 to TRBJ2-3, with 8 bases lining up with TRBD1. This CDR3 has 19 amino acids. V dropped 4 bases and J dropped 2; count of bases not matched to a gene: 17. Germline V CDR1 and CDR2: SGHTA, FQGNSA.

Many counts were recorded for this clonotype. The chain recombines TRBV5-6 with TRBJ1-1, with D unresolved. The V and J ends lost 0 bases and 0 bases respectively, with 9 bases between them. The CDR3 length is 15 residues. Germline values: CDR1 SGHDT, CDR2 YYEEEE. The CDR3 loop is CASSLAPTMNTEAFF. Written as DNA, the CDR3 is TGTGCCAGCAGCTTGGCACCTACCATGAACACTGAAGCTTTCTTT. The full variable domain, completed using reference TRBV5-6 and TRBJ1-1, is DAGVTQSPTHLIKTRGQQVTLRCSPKSGHDTVSWYQQALGQGPQFIFQYYEEEERQRGNFPDRFSGHQFPNYSSELNVNALLLGDSALYLCASSLAPTMNTEAFFGQGTRLTVV.

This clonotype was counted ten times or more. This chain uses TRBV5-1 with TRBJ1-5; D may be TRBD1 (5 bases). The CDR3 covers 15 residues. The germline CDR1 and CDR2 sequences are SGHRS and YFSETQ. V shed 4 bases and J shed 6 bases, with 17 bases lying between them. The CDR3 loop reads CASSPEAGRGQPQHF. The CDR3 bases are TGCGCCAGCAGCCCGGAGGCAGGGCGGGGTCAGCCCCAGCATTTT.

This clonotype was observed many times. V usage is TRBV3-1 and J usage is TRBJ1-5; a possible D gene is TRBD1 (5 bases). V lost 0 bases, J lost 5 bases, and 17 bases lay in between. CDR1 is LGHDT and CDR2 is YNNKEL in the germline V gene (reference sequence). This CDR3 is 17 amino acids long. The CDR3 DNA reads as TGTGCCAGCAGCCAAGAGAGCAGACTAGCAGGGTATCAGCCCCAGCATTTT. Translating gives CASSQESRLAGYQPQHF.

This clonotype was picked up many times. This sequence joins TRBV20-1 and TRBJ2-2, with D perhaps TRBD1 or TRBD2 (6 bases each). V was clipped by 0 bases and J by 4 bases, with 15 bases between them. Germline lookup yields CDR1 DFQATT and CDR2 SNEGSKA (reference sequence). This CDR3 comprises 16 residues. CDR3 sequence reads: CSARDVYGGVTGELFF. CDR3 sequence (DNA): TGCAGTGCTAGAGATGTATACGGGGGCGTCACCGGGGAGCTGTTTTTT.

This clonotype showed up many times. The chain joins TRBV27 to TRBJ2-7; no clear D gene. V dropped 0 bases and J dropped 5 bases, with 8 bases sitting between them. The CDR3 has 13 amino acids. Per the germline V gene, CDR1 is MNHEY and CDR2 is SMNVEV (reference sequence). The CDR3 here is CASSLSPRNEQYF. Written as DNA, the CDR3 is TGTGCCAGCAGTTTATCCCCCAGGAACGAGCAGTACTTC.

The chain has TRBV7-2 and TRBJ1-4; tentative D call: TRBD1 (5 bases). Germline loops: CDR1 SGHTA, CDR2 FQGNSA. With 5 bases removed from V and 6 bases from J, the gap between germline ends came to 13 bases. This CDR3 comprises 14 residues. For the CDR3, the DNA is TGTGCCAGCAGCCGGGGGGTTATGTATGAAAAACTGTTTTTT. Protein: CASSRGVMYEKLFF.

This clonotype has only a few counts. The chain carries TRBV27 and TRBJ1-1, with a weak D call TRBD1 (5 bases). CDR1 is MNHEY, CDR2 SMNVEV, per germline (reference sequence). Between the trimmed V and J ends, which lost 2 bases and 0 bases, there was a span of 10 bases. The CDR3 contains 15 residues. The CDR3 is CASSLAGKMNTEAFF. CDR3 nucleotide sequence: TGTGCCAGCAGTTTAGCAGGGAAGATGAACACTGAAGCTTTCTTT.

The CDR3 here is CASSDLGTSGKYEQYF. The CDR3 bases are TGTGCCAGCAGCGACCTAGGGACTAGCGGAAAGTACGAGCAGTACTTC. The chain combines TRBV28 with TRBJ2-5; TRBD2 matches 11 bases. The DNA end is a closer match to TRBJ2-7, so the J assignment may be wrong. The CDR3 contains 16 residues. CDR1 is MDHEN, CDR2 SYDVKM, per germline.

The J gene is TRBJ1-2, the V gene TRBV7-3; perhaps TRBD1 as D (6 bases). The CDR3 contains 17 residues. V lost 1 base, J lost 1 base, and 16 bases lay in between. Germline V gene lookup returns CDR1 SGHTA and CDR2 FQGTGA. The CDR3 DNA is TGTGCCAGCAGCTTAAGTTCAGGGGCAGGGGTTAACTATGGCTACACCTTC. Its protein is CASSLSSGAGVNYGYTF.

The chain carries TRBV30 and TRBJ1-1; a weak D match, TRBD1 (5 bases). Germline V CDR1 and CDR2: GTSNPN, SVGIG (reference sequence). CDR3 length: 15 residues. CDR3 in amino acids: CACRGPGVLNPEAFF. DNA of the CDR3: TGTGCTTGTAGGGGTCCGGGGGTTCTAAACCCTGAAGCTTTCTTT.

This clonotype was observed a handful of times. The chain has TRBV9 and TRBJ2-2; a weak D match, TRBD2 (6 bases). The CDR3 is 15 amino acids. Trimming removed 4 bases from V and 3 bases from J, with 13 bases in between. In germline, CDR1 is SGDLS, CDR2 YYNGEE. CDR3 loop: CASSPHPGDTGELFF. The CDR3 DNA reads TGTGCCAGCAGCCCCCATCCGGGGGACACCGGGGAGCTGTTTTTT. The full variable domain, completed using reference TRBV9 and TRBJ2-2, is DSGVTQTPKHLITATGQRVTLRCSPRSGDLSVYWYQQSLDQGLQFLIQYYNGEERAKGNILERFSAQQFPDLHSELNLSSLELGDSALYFCASSPHPGDTGELFFGEGSRLTVL.

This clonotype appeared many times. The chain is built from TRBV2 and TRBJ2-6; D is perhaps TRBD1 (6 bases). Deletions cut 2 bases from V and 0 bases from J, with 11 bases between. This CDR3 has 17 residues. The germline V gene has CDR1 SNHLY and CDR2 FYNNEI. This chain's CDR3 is CASSERGQISGANVLTF. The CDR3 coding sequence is TGTGCCAGCAGTGAAAGGGGACAAATCTCTGGGGCCAACGTCCTGACTTTC.